This T cell receptor (beta chain) comes out of a study of shared clonotypes between healthy human individuals. Researchers partitioned CD4+ cells into CD45RA+ naive and CD45RA-negative memory subsets. Germline V gene lookup returns CDR1 SGDLS and CDR2 YYNGEE. Germline trimming cut 5 bases from V and 3 bases from J; bases unmatched to any gene: 7. The length of the CDR3 is 15 residues. Once extracted for a subset, genomic DNA was divided evenly among several immunoSEQ plates. The data were produced by immunoSEQ multiplex PCR, yet TCRdb's version contains in-frame clones alone and is incomplete. The sample lists under 2.5 million clones; 85% to 95% were seen once.

The sample taken for sequencing was naive CD4+ T cells from PBMCs. Indicated subset: CD45RA+ positively selected. This receptor was taken from a man younger than 35 in good health. Some clones in this sample may be carry-over from other donors' samples. The V gene is TRBV9, the J gene TRBJ2-1; 8 nucleotides match TRBD2. DNA for the CDR3: TGTGCCAGCAGTGCCACTAGCGGAGTCTACAATGAGCAGTTCTTC. This codes for CASSATSGVYNEQFF. The variable domain in full, with the rest retrieved from reference TRBV9 and TRBJ2-1, is DSGVTQTPKHLITATGQRVTLRCSPRSGDLSVYWYQQSLDQGLQFLIQYYNGEERAKGNILERFSAQQFPDLHSELNLSSLELGDSALYFCASSATSGVYNEQFFGPGTRLTVL.